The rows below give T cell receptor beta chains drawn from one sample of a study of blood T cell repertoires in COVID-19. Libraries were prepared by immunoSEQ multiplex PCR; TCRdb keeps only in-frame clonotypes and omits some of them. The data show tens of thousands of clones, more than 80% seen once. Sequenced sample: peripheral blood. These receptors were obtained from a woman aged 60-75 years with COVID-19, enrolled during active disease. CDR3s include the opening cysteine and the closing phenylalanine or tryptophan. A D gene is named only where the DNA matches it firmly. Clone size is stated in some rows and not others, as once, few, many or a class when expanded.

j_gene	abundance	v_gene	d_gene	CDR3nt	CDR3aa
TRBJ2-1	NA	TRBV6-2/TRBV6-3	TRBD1	TGTGCCAGCAGCGGACAGGGGCTCAATGAGCAGTTCTTC	CASSGQGLNEQFF
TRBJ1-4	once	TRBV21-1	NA	TGTGCCAGCAGCAAACCAAAGGGCTTGGACAGGGGTGATGAAAAACTGTTTTTT	CASSKPKGLDRGDEKLFF
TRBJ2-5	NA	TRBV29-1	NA	TGCAGCGCCTCGGGAGGTAGGGGGGAGACCCAGTACTTC	CSASGGRGETQYF
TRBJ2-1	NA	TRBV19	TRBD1	TGTGCCAGTAGTATAGGGACAGGGGGCGGTCAGTTCTTC	CASSIGTGGGQFF
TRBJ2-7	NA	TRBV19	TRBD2	TGTGCCAGTAGTATAGCACTAGCGGGAGCCTACGAGCAGTACTTC	CASSIALAGAYEQYF
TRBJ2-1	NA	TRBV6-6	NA	TGTGCCAGCAGTTACCCCTGGTTCTTC	CASSYPWFF
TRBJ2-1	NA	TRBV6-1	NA	TGTGCCAGCAGTGAAGGAGCCAGCGGAGCCTACAATGAGCAGTTCTTC	CASSEGASGAYNEQFF
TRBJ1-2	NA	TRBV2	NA	TGTGCCAGCACCCCAGACAGCTACTATGGCTACACCTTC	CASTPDSYYGYTF
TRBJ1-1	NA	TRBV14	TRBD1	TGTGCCAAACGACGGGACAGCAAATTTAGCACTGAAGCTTTCTTT	CAKRRDSKFSTEAFF
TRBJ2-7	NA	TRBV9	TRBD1	TGTGCCAGCAGCGCGGGTGGGACAGGACCCTACGAGCAGTACTTC	CASSAGGTGPYEQYF
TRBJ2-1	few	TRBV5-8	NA	TGTGCCAGCAGCCATCCCCCAGGGGAAGGGGGTGAGCAGTTCTTC	CASSHPPGEGGEQFF
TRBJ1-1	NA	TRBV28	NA	TGTGCCAGCAGTTTACTCCCCCCCAGGGAAGCTTTCTTT	CASSLLPPREAFF
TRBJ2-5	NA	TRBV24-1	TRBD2	TGTGCCACCAGTGATACCCGGGGGCCAGCGGGAGTGGAGACCCAGTACTTC	CATSDTRGPAGVETQYF
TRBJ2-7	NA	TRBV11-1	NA	TGTGCCAGCAGCTCGGGACTTCCCCTCTACGAGCAGTACTTC	CASSSGLPLYEQYF
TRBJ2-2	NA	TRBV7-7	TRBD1	TGTGCTAGCAGCTTAGACGGGACAGGGACCGGGGAGCTGTTTTTT	CASSLDGTGTGELFF
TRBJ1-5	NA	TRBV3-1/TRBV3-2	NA	TGTGCCAGCAGCCTATCGGACAGAGGAGGTAATCAGCCCCAGCATTTT	CASSLSDRGGNQPQHF
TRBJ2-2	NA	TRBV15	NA	TGTGCCACCAGCAGTCTCGGGGAGCTGTTTTTT	CATSSLGELFF
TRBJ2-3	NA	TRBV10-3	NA	TGTGCCATCAGAGTTGGCACCCTAGATACGCAGTATTTT	CAIRVGTLDTQYF
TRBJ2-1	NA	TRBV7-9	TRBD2	TGTGCCAGCAGCTTGGGGGGCGGACTAGCGGGACCAAATGAGCAGTTCTTC	CASSLGGGLAGPNEQFF